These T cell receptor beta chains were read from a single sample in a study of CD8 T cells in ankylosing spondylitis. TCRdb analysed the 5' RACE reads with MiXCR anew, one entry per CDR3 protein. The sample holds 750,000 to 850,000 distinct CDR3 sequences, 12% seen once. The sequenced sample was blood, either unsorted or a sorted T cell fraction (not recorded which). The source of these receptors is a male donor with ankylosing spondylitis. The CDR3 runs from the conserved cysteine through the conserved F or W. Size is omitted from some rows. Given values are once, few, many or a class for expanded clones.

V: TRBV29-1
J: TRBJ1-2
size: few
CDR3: CSMGDSYYGYTF

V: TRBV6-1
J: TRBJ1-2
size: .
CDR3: CASRRDTSRNGYTF

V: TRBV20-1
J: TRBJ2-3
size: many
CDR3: CSASLAGEWSTDTQYF

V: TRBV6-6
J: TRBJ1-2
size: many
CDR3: CASSPRAGGYTF

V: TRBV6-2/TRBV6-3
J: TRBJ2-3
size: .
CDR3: CASSSQGAGTADTQYF

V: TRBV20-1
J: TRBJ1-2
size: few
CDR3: CSARRGDGIGYTF

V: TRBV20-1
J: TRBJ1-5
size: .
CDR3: CSASGTLNQPQHF

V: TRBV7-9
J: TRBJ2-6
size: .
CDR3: CASSPTSGANVLTF

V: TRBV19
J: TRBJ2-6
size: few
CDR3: CASRNRGHPGANVLTF

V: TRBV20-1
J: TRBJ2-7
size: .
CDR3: CSARTRESSYEQYF

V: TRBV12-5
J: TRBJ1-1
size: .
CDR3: CASGLSGNTEAFF

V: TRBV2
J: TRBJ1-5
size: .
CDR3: CASSERQGYQPQHF

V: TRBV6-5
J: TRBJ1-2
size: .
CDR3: CASSYNTRYYGYTF

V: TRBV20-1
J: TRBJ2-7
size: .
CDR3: CSARNPSGAYEQYF

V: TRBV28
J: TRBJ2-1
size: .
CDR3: CASTGLVQFF

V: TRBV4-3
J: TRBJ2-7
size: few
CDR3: CASSQEGLDYEQYF

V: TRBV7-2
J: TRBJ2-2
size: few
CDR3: CASSLEGGPGELFF

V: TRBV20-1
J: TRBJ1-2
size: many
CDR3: CSAMTRERGYTF

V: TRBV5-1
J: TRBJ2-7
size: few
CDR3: CASSSLTGLGEQYF

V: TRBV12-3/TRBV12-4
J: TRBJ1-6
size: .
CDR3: CASSLEMVGMWGSPLHF

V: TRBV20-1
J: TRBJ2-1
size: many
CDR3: CSAQRNEQFF

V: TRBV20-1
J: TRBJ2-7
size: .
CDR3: CSARDAGTTYEQYF

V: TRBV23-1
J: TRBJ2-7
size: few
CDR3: CASSTPPRDLDEQYF

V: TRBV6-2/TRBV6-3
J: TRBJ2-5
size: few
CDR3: CASSYSGTVSFQYF

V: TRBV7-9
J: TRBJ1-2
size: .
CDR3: CASSFIPDRDYGYTF

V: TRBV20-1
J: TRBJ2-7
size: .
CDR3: CSAPIQGSSYEQYF

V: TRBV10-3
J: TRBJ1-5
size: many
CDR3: CAIGEGGGRPQHF